This T cell receptor beta chain was identified in a study of OX40 agonist ivuxolimab in advanced cancers. At the level of the whole study: The costimulatory receptor OX40 (CD134) was targeted by ivuxolimab, a fully human IgG2 agonistic monoclonal antibody. In the dose-escalation cohort, around 80% of patients were male, and the mean age was roughly 60 years with a range of roughly 23 to 79. Of the roughly 54 dose-escalation patients, hepatocellular carcinoma was present in about 20, melanoma in approximately 15, renal cell carcinoma in 9 and head and neck cancer in 9. Prior anti-PD-1, anti-PD-L1 or anti-CTLA-4 therapy was permitted, and checkpoint inhibitors had been received by under 50% of dose-escalation patients. Peripheral TCRbeta sequencing aimed to test whether ivuxolimab altered TCR sequence diversity and caused clonal T-cell expansion. The paper covers the monotherapy dose-escalation part of the phase I ivuxolimab trial, which included N of about 51 patients. Intravenous ivuxolimab was administered to patients every 2 weeks at six dose levels: 0.01, 0.1, 0.3, 1.5, 3 and 10 mg/kg. Partial responses occurred in three dose-escalation patients: two with cutaneous melanoma and one with hepatocellular carcinoma. The study at large found these results: On average, CD8+ T cells showed more expanded clones than CD4+ T cells after ivuxolimab. Partial responders in the 0.1-3.0 mg/kg groups had among the lowest normalized peripheral clonal expansion, especially among CD8+ T cells. Low levels of normalized T-cell clonal expansion were also seen in some patients who did not respond. At doses of 0.1 to 3.0 mg/kg, clonal expansion of both CD4+ and CD8+ blood T cells was observed from baseline to week 6. The antigen specificity of the peripheral T cells that underwent clonal expansion was not determined.

Taken from the germline V gene (reference sequence), the CDR1 and CDR2 loops are LNHDA and SQIVND. Taken from cysteine to phenylalanine, the CDR3 has 13 residues. Only CDR3 DNA remains: 39 bases, in frame from the first base. The V end loses 2 bases and the J end loses 6 bases, and a stretch of 8 bases separates them. Details on this clone: Its antigen specificity is not known. No base quality information exists; no much larger clone differs at one position.

The trial excluded patients who had a history of autoimmune disease or were on systemic immunosuppression. Peripheral blood for TCR sequencing was drawn from every dose cohort at baseline, at cycle 4 day 1 and at cycle 7 day 1. Samples came from an open-label, multicenter, first-in-human phase I dose-escalation trial of ivuxolimab. Adults with locally advanced or metastatic melanoma, renal cell, hepatocellular, or head and neck squamous cell carcinoma were enrolled in the trial. CD4+ and CD8+ T cells were sorted separately from peripheral blood before TCR sequencing. Genomic DNA was isolated from the sorted cells so that the TCRbeta CDR3 region could be sequenced. TCRbeta CDR3 regions were sequenced using the immunoSEQ Assay. TCRdb took over this immuneACCESS table, retaining in-frame rearrangements with V and J assigned. Such tables are incomplete; in checked studies, under half of the missing clones stem from an unresolved V gene, and the remainder is unexplained. A total of 15,000 to 20,000 clones appear in this sample, around 79% of them only once. The ten largest clonotypes hold about 33% of the sample.

The sample here was CD4+ or CD8+ T cells sorted from blood, taken in a trial of the OX40 agonist ivuxolimab. This sequence was found in an adult with an advanced solid tumor such as melanoma, head and neck, liver or kidney cancer. The chain is made from TRBV19 and TRBJ2-1, with the D gene not clear enough to name. The DNA is as follows: TGTGCCAGTAGTATATCGGCGGCCAATGAGCAGTTCTTC. This sequence encodes CASSISAANEQFF.